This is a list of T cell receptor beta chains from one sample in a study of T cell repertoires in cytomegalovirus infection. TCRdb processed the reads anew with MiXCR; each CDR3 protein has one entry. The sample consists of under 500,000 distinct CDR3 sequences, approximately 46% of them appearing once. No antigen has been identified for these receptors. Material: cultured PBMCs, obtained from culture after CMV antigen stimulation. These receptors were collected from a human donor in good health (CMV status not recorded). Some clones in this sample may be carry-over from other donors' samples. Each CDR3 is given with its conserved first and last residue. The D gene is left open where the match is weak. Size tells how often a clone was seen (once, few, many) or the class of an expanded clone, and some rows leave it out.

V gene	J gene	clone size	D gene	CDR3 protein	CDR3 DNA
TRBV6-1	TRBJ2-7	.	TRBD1	CASTDPGQNDEQYF	TGTGCCAGCACCGACCCGGGACAGAACGACGAGCAGTACTTC
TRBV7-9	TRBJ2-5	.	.	CASRGPGVETQYF	TGTGCCAGCAGAGGGCCGGGGGTAGAGACCCAGTACTTC
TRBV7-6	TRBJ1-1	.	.	CASSSGIGTEAFF	TGTGCCAGCAGCTCCGGGATAGGAACTGAAGCTTTCTTT
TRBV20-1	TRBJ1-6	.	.	CSARDSRTNSYNSPLHF	TGCAGTGCTAGAGACTCAAGGACCAACTCCTATAATTCACCCCTCCACTTT
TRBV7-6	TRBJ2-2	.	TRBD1	CASSLAAGQGYTGELFF	TGTGCCAGCAGCTTAGCGGCCGGACAGGGCTACACCGGGGAGCTGTTTTTT
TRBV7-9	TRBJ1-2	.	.	CASSLAPKNYGYTF	TGTGCCAGCAGCTTAGCTCCCAAAAACTATGGCTACACCTTC
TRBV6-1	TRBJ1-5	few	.	CASSGVGGNQPQHF	TGTGCCAGCAGTGGGGTGGGGGGGAATCAGCCCCAGCATTTT
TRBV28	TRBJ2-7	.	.	CASSSVEQQYF	TGTGCCAGCAGTTCGGTCGAACAACAGTACTTC
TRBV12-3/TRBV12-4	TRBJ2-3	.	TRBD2	CASSSAGGLDTQYF	TGTGCCAGCAGTTCAGCGGGAGGGTTAGATACGCAGTATTTT
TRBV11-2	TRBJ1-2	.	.	CASSLQRGRQDRNYGYTF	TGTGCCAGCAGCTTACAACGTGGAAGACAGGATCGCAACTATGGCTACACCTTC
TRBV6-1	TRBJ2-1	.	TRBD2	CASSFGLLAGLVDEQFF	TGTGCCAGCAGCTTCGGACTACTAGCGGGTTTGGTTGATGAGCAGTTCTTC
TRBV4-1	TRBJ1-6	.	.	CASSQGGVLKSYNSPLHF	TGCGCCAGCAGCCAAGGGGGGGTGTTAAAATCCTATAATTCACCCCTCCACTTT
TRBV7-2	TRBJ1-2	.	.	CASSLDIFGGGYGYTF	TGTGCCAGCAGCTTAGATATTTTTGGGGGCGGGTATGGCTACACCTTC
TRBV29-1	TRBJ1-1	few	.	CSVVVQGTEAFF	TGCAGCGTTGTAGTACAGGGTACTGAAGCTTTCTTT
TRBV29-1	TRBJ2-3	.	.	CSVAGDITDTQYF	TGCAGCGTTGCGGGAGATATCACAGATACGCAGTATTTT
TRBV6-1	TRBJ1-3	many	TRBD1	CASSVGTGRGNTIYF	TGTGCCAGCAGCGTCGGGACAGGGAGAGGAAACACCATATATTTT
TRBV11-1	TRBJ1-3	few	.	CASSLEPPVRNTIYF	TGTGCCAGCAGCTTAGAACCGCCGGTGCGGAACACCATATATTTT
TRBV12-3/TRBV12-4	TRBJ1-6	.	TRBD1	CASSWGQGGSPLHF	TGTGCCAGCAGTTGGGGACAGGGGGGCTCACCCCTCCACTTT
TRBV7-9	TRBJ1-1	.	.	CASSWAVTEAFF	TGTGCCAGCAGCTGGGCTGTCACTGAAGCTTTCTTT
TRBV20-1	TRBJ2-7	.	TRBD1	CSARPLYGDRDEQYF	TGCAGTGCTAGACCTCTTTATGGAGACAGGGACGAGCAGTACTTC